The present entry profiles one T cell receptor beta chain with its context. Original processing methods: Counts of nucleated cells, estimated from reference gene primer amplification, were obtained. Profiled with immunoSEQ multiplex PCR; TCRdb holds only in-frame clones, not every one. From that table come the V and J calls and clone size; the DNA was used to work out D and trimming. The data show more than 150,000 clones, 80% to 90% seen once. This sample was taken from a study of blood T cell repertoires in COVID-19. Looking at the study overall: COVID-19 samples from acute and convalescent phases originated in the United States, Italy and Spain. PBMCs, B-cell-depleted T cells, or T cells were the source of the cDNA or gDNA that made up the material.

The CDR3 loop spans 15 amino acids. Looked up from germline, CDR1 is SGHTA and CDR2 is FQGNSA. V was trimmed by 9 bases and J by 6 bases, leaving 22 bases between them. The sample consisted of peripheral blood. The V gene is TRBV7-2, the J gene TRBJ2-3; D perhaps matches TRBD2 (5 bases). This clonotype originated in a man aged 55-75 years with acute or convalescent COVID-19. The CDR3 region is CASLLGMGSQDTQYF. The CDR3 DNA follows: TGTGCCAGTCTTCTTGGGATGGGGAGTCAGGATACGCAGTATTTT.